This T cell receptor (beta chain) was recovered during a study of cytomegalovirus exposure and HLA in healthy donors (TCRdb year 2017). General notes on the study: An earlier analysis of some 550 of the donors reported approximately 290 Gb of sequence data and around 120 million unique TCR beta sequences from some 180 million T cells. Roughly five DR-DQ haplotypes were handled as single units for association and clustering, since linkage in the cohort was strong. Along with the approximately 700-subject first cohort, a separate validation cohort of more than 90 different subjects was used. An early release that covered fewer than 750 HLA-typed donors contained around 300 gigabases of sequencing data and 75 million to 100 million unique TCR sequences. In the later analysis, no new phenotypic data were used to find candidate immune exposures; instead, reliance was placed on TCR beta sequences and their occurrence across donors. In a later genetic analysis, genome-wide SNP genotypes for about 55% of the roughly 670 donors were used, and that subset was treated as a discovery cohort. An earlier analysis of around 640 of the donors used high-throughput TCR beta sequencing to judge whether each TCR beta V gene segment behaved as functional or pseudogenic. Typing coverage varied by locus: roughly 620-640 donors for A, B, C, DRB1 and DQB1; about 520 for DQA1; over 600 for DPA1; approximately 470 for DPB1. High-throughput TCR immunosequencing, statistical association of individual TCRs with disease status, and machine learning were combined to predict cytomegalovirus infection status. All discovery cohort repertoires had been generated using a single sequencing platform. Both class I and class II loci were covered by HLA typing, at four-digit resolution. The study aimed to test whether signatures of past pathogen exposure could be identified by cataloging public T cell receptors. Across some 400 genotyped donors of the cohort, an average of approximately 240,000 unique TCR beta nucleotide sequences per donor were sequenced, and roughly 18% of those sequences were non-productive. A later analysis re-analyzed previously published TCR beta repertoires from approximately 700 donors and added high-resolution HLA genotyping to study TCR occurrence patterns. Donor age, sex, ethnicity and CMV serostatus were compiled together with the repertoire data. The T cell repertoires of about 700 subjects were profiled by immunosequencing and related to cytomegalovirus serostatus. Of the 350 to 450 genotyped donors, over 65% fell in the genetic ancestry cluster associated with self-reported Caucasian donors.

The library was prepared using the immunoSEQ multiplex PCR assay. For the multiplex PCR, a mixture combining 60 forward primers for TCR Vbeta segments and 13 reverse primers for TCR Jbeta segments was used. Amplification of the CDR3 region of rearranged TCR beta genes was performed with a multiplex PCR assay on genomic DNA. Amplified TCR beta libraries were sequenced as 87-base-pair reads on the Illumina HiSeq System. Per the original workflow: In a later analysis, roughly 80 million unique TCR beta chains were counted across the 650 to 750 repertoires, and approximately 11 million of these chains were shared by at least two donors. To remove PCR and sequencing errors, raw reads were error-corrected and collapsed into unique sequences using a nearest-neighbor algorithm that merged closely related sequences. V, D and J gene segments were assigned by aligning CDR3 sequences to IMGT reference sequences. For a sequence to be retained, at least a six-nucleotide match to both a V gene segment and a J gene segment was required. A rearrangement counted as productive if the CDR3 had no stop codons and remained in frame with V and J, and every other rearrangement counted as non-productive. Following IMGT convention, CDR3 was defined as the stretch from the second conserved V-encoded cysteine up to the conserved J-encoded phenylalanine. The earlier analysis of about 620 of the donors excluded sequences that lacked an unambiguous match to a single V gene segment. In an earlier analysis of approximately 590 of the donors, a V segment was called functional when productive rearrangements were above 56.7%, and segregating when the standard deviation between donors exceeded 5%. A statistical classification framework was built for diagnosing cytomegalovirus status from the catalog of TCR beta chain sequences. A later analysis assigned V and J genes by comparing TCR nucleotide sequences with IMGT/GENE-DB human TR gene sequences. The TCRdist pipeline was used in a later analysis to assign CDR3 sequences and most-parsimonious VDJ recombination scenarios. In a later analysis, each TCR beta chain was defined by its CDR3 amino acid sequence together with its V-gene family, and reads lacking a unique V-gene family were excluded. To address suspected cross-contamination and a sequencing artifact, a later analysis removed around 590 highly shared, low-generation-probability nucleotide sequences. A later analysis calculated a clonal expansion index for each public chain from normalized within-repertoire ranks of inferred template counts. A later analysis computed generation probabilities with a VDJ recombination model fitted to out-of-frame rearrangements, and checked the results against IGoR. A later analysis scored TCR-TCR, TCR-HLA and TCR-CMV co-occurrence with hypergeometric tests, applying a repertoire-size bias correction to TCR pairs. To estimate false discovery rates, a later analysis permuted the HLA or CMV assignments 20 times. In a later analysis, co-occurring TCRs were grouped using DBSCAN, and TCRdist sequence similarity was added for clustering within HLA-allele-positive subsets. Co-occurrence clustering excluded repertoires with fewer than 30,000 or more than 120,000 public chains, plus five with anomalous nucleotide sharing. TCRdb mirrors the immuneACCESS table, restricted to in-frame sequences. Some clones are absent from its copies; in checked studies, under half trace to an unresolved V gene, and the reason for the others is unknown. V, J and clone size derive from that table, while D and trimming were established from the DNA sequence. Present in this sample are about 190,000 clones, over 70% of which were seen just once. The ten largest clonotypes hold less than 2% of the sample.

Study-level results and caveats: According to a later analysis, TCR association rates differed among HLA loci, with DRB1 alleles showing the most associated TCRs and HLA-C alleles showing the fewest. In this cohort, only TCR beta chains were sequenced, and detectable features were limited by the absence of alpha or paired-chain data. A further reported finding was that TCR beta sequences accurately predicted the HLA-A and HLA-B alleles for most subjects in the first cohort. In a later analysis, HLA-associated TCR beta chains were found to be more clonally expanded and to have lower generation probabilities than equally common non-associated chains. Compared with the approximately 600-donor mean, donors in an Asian-associated ancestry cluster had fewer N-insertions in productive TCRs, according to a later genetic analysis. According to the authors, the approach could potentially be generalized to other disease states and immunological phenotypes. In a later analysis, more than 15,000 TCR beta sequences were associated with specific HLA alleles at a false discovery rate of 0.05. A later analysis found that most CMV-associated TCR beta chains appeared HLA-restricted, with HLA associations seemingly driven largely by CMV exposure. Linkage disequilibrium might explain the correlated functional status among segregating V segments, but an unknown experimental factor could not be ruled out. Immune exposure information for the cohort was limited to CMV serostatus. A total of 150 to 200 TCR beta chains were listed by the study as associated with cytomegalovirus. Because counts were too low, about 18 rarely observed V segments, including chromosome 9 orphons, were excluded from the earlier analysis of 587 of the donors. Roughly uniform sequencing depth across donors was assumed in presence/absence analyses, although this assumption may not hold. In a later genetic analysis, a missense DCLRE1C variant was associated with V-gene and J-gene trimming of TCR beta chains, and the association was replicated in an independent cohort. A later analysis reported that several top co-occurrence clusters appeared linked to parvovirus B19, influenza, CMV and Epstein-Barr virus. Cytomegalovirus status was reported to be diagnosed by the classifier with high specificity and sensitivity in both the original and validation cohorts. Most TCR sequences were seen in very few donors, while some public TCRs were found in many individuals. Three of the identified cytomegalovirus-associated TCR beta chains were confirmed in vitro to be specific for cytomegalovirus antigens. Strong co-occurrence of HLA alleles, especially DR and DQ, made assigning TCR associations to individual alleles difficult. A cluster of highly shared sequence variants was judged likely to be a technical artifact of the sequencing pipeline. HLA typing was unavailable for some donors at each locus, so association tests used only the typed subset. In an earlier analysis of about 600 of the donors, most TCR beta V segments appeared in productive rearrangements about 87% or about 30% of the time, broadly matching IMGT annotations. Because the 87-base-pair reads could not distinguish some IMGT-functional V segments, including TRBV6-2 and TRBV6-3, those segments were excluded.

The cohort consisted of 670 or so healthy bone marrow donors. Cohort members were all nominally healthy when sampled, although unrecorded immune exposures were likely present. The donor tested CMV seronegative and was one of the 352 seronegative cohort members. Every donor gave a peripheral blood sample, and the peripheral blood mononuclear cells from that sample were used for TCR beta sequencing. Genomic DNA extraction from the blood cell samples was performed with the Qiagen DNeasy Blood Extraction Kit. As to this clone: What antigen it recognizes has not been identified. No base-level quality is on record; no much larger clone is a single base apart.

The CDR3 goes from the cysteine to the phenylalanine over 15 residues. Only the CDR3 region is kept as DNA, spanning 45 bases read in frame from base 1. The V and J ends are trimmed by 4 bases and 3 bases, leaving 15 bases between them. Based on the germline V gene, the CDR1 and CDR2 sequences are MNHNS and SASEGT. The rearrangement combines TRBV6-1 with TRBJ1-1; TRBD1 could be the D gene, as 6 bases match. What was sequenced was PBMCs. This TCR derives from a woman in her late teens or twenties in good health and CMV-seronegative. The DNA sequence is as follows: TGTGCCAGCAGTGTAGACAGGATCGGGTACACTGAAGCTTTCTTT. This is translated as CASSVDRIGYTEAFF.